In this sample, the clone carrying this T cell receptor beta chain turned up many times. Its antigen is undetermined. The source of the sample is a study of molecular identifiers for immune sequencing clone quantification. Study-level findings and limits: Highly expanded clones may be undercounted when identical TCR molecules share barcodes. For effector cells, clones above 20 RNA copies held over 99% of molecules; for naive cells, under 1%.

TCRdb reprocessed the PCR reads with MiXCR, giving one entry per CDR3 protein. The sample lists over 600,000 distinct CDR3 sequences, just under 20% occurring once. This CDR3 is 13 amino acids long. The germline V and J ends were trimmed by 7 bases and 3 bases, with 14 bases remaining between them. Per the germline V gene, CDR1 is SQVTM and CDR2 is ANQGSEA. The rearrangement links TRBV29-1 to TRBJ2-3; TRBD1 or TRBD2 may be the D gene (5 bases each). Sequenced sample: naive CD8+ T cells from blood, with Jurkat cell RNA spiked in. Subset defined: FACS-sorted CD8+CD4-CCR7+CD45RA+ naive T cells. This TCR was sampled from a human donor in good health. Some libraries in this study had Jurkat cell RNA spiked in. The DNA of the CDR3 is TGCAGCGGCGGACTCGGGACGACAGATACGCAGTATTTT. Protein sequence: CSGGLGTTDTQYF.